The entry below describes one T cell receptor (beta chain). No antigen is known for it. PCR employed 60 Vbeta and 13 Jbeta primers. Libraries were prepared by immunoSEQ multiplex PCR; TCRdb keeps only in-frame clonotypes and omits some of them. The sample holds approximately 120,000 clones; around 80% are singletons and the top ten take roughly 9%. The V and J ends lost 0 bases and 6 bases, in that order; junction bases with no gene match: 11. The CDR3 is 16 residues long. In germline, CDR1 is SGHRS, CDR2 YFSETQ. The data were taken from a study of cytomegalovirus exposure and HLA in healthy donors. Overall study: The roughly 120 million unique TCR beta sequences, from roughly 180 million T cells, were found by an earlier analysis.

Each donor was healthy, and each was a bone marrow donor. When sampled, the donors appeared nominally healthy, though they likely had unrecorded immune exposures. General study findings and limits: Accurate HLA-A and HLA-B prediction from TCR beta sequences was reported for most subjects.

V gene TRBV5-1 combines with J gene TRBJ1-1; TRBD1 agrees at 7 bases. The receptor comes from a woman aged 50 to 65 in good health and CMV-seropositive. Sequenced: PBMCs. CDR3 sequence (DNA): TGCGCCAGCAGCTTGGCCCTCGGGACAGTACACGCTGAAGCTTTCTTT. This translates into CASSLALGTVHAEAFF.